One and the same sample provided the 32 T cell receptor beta chains below, sequenced in a study of T cell changes during pregnancy in multiple sclerosis (dated by TCRdb to between 2018 and 2020). Receptor amplification or capture employed the immunoSEQ multiplex PCR assay. What TCRdb holds here is the immuneACCESS table cut down to in-frame rearrangements. Part of the clones is not present; checked against another copy, under half of the missing clones reflect an unresolved V gene, and the others are unexplained. In this sample the table shows 53,000 or so clones, approximately 94% of which occur a single time. The ten largest clones represent about 0.5% of the sample. The sequences come from CD4+ T cells from peripheral blood mononuclear cells, collected in the second trimester of pregnancy. The receptors come from a female donor with multiple sclerosis, enrolled in a pregnancy study.

This clone occurred a few times. The chain is built from TRBV9 and TRBJ1-1, with unresolved D. The CDR3 runs 13 residues. Trimming pared 3 bases from V and 6 bases from J, leaving 12 bases between. CDR1 SGDLS and CDR2 YYNGEE come from the germline V gene. This CDR3 reads CASSALPGSEAFF. The CDR3 bases are TGTGCCAGCAGCGCCTTGCCCGGTTCTGAAGCTTTCTTT.

The J gene is TRBJ1-2, the V gene TRBV29-1; the match to TRBD1 covers 10 bases. This CDR3 comprises 13 residues. Losses at the gene ends were 8 bases for V and 6 bases for J; bases not matched to a gene: 9. Germline V gene data show CDR1 as SQVTM and CDR2 as ANQGSEA. CDR3 amino acids: CSLRTGGKDGYTF. The CDR3 coding sequence is TGCAGCCTACGGACAGGGGGAAAGGATGGCTACACCTTC.

The genes are TRBV7-2 and TRBJ2-5; TRBD2 aligns across 16 bases. V was pared by 5 bases and J by 4 bases, with 7 bases of the junction left unmatched. The germline V gene encodes CDR1 SGHTA and CDR2 FQGNSA. The CDR3 spans 17 residues. CDR3 bases: TGTGCCAGCAGCGAGGGGACTAGCGGGGGGGCCAGAGAGACCCAGTACTTC. As protein: CASSEGTSGGARETQYF.

The rearrangement uses TRBV6-5 and TRBJ2-7; D is possibly TRBD1 (6 bases). This CDR3 is 13 amino acids long. Trimming pared 7 bases from V and 2 bases from J, leaving 12 bases between. Germline-derived CDR1 and CDR2 are MNHEY and SVGAGI. This chain's CDR3 is CASTNRVPYEQYF. Written as DNA, the CDR3 is TGTGCCAGCACGAACAGGGTCCCCTACGAGCAGTACTTC.

On this clone: An end of the junction does not agree with germline; a read error may underlie this. The chain recombines TRBV6-5 with TRBJ1-6, with 10 bases identical to TRBD1. The CDR3 has 15 amino acids. Germline values: CDR1 MNHEY, CDR2 SVGAGI. The CDR3: CASSYFDRGQAPLHF. The CDR3 DNA reads as TGTGCCAGCAGCTACTTTGACAGGGGGCAGGCACCCCTCCACTTT.

The chain uses TRBV5-5 and TRBJ2-2, with D maybe TRBD1 (5 bases). CDR3 length: 18 residues. V lost 4 bases to trimming and J lost 3 bases, with 22 bases between them. The germline V gene encodes CDR1 SGHKS and CDR2 YYEKEE (reference sequence). This CDR3 is CASSRARRAKGDTGELFF. The CDR3 nucleotides are TGTGCCAGCAGCAGGGCCCGACGGGCGAAAGGGGACACCGGGGAGCTGTTTTTT.

The gene calls are TRBV5-8 and TRBJ2-6; D unresolved. The CDR3 runs 16 residues. The germline V and J ends were trimmed by 1 base and 4 bases, with 12 bases remaining between them. Looked up from germline, CDR1 is SGHTS and CDR2 is YDEGEE. CDR3 DNA sequence: TGTGCCAGCAGCTTGCAGGCATTTGCCGGGGCCAACGTCCTGACTTTC. Translating gives CASSLQAFAGANVLTF.

In this sample, this clone turned up once. The chain uses TRBV7-8 and TRBJ1-1, with TRBD1 matching 10 bases. The CDR3 sequence is 15 residues long. CDR1 is SGHVS, CDR2 FQNEAQ, per germline. The ends lost 5 bases at V and 1 base at J; junction bases unmatched: 4. Here the CDR3 DNA reads TGTGCCAGCAGCCTCAGGACAGGGGGGAACACTGAAGCTTTCTTT. Translated, it gives CASSLRTGGNTEAFF.

The V call is TRBV7-3, the J call TRBJ1-6, with 9 bases that match TRBD1. The ends lost 5 bases at V and 10 bases at J; junction bases unmatched: 9. The CDR3 contains 15 residues. CDR1 and CDR2 (germline): SGHTA, FQGTGA. The CDR3 DNA reads as TGTGCCAGCAGCACACGTGGACAGGGGCTCTCACCCCTCCACTTT. Translating gives CASSTRGQGLSPLHF. Variable domain in full (rest from reference TRBV7-3 and TRBJ1-6): GAGVSQTPSNKVTEKGKYVELRCDPISGHTALYWYRQSLGQGPEFLIYFQGTGAADDSGLPNDRFFAVRPEGSVSTLKIQRTERGDSAVYLCASSTRGQGLSPLHFGNGTRLTVT.

The chain combines TRBV19 with TRBJ2-7, with 10 nucleotides matching TRBD1. V was pared by 3 bases and J by 4 bases, with 6 bases of the junction left unmatched. This CDR3 region has 15 residues. CDR1 is LNHDA, CDR2 SQIVND, per germline (reference sequence). CDR3 in DNA: TGTGCCAGTAGTATCCTCGGGACAGGGGATTACGAGCAGTACTTC. This translates into CASSILGTGDYEQYF.

This clone has only a few counts. This sequence joins TRBV27 and TRBJ1-2; TRBD1 matches at 10 bases. The CDR3 extends over 14 amino acids. Germline V gives CDR1 MNHEY, CDR2 SMNVEV (reference sequence). After removal of 8 bases from V and 7 bases from J, the junction contained 10 bases not matched to a gene. This CDR3 is CASGRQGAQGGYTF. The CDR3 DNA reads as TGTGCCAGCGGACGACAGGGGGCGCAGGGTGGCTACACCTTC.

The chain is built from TRBV19 and TRBJ2-7; possible D gene TRBD1, 6 bases. This CDR3 region has 15 residues. The germline V gene has CDR1 LNHDA and CDR2 SQIVND (reference sequence). V was clipped by 6 bases and J by 1 base, with 16 bases between them. This CDR3 reads CASSKIGGESYEQYF. DNA for the CDR3: TGTGCCAGTAGCAAAATAGGGGGAGAATCCTACGAGCAGTACTTC.

The CDR3 DNA sequence: TGTGCCGCAACAGGGTCCTACGAGCAGTACTTC. Its translation: CAATGSYEQYF. The chain is built from TRBV6-5 and TRBJ2-7; a possible D gene is TRBD1 (6 bases). V dropped 11 bases and J dropped 1 base, with 9 bases sitting between them. The CDR3 totals 11 residues. Germline-derived CDR1 and CDR2 are MNHEY and SVGAGI.

The gene calls are TRBV19 and TRBJ1-5; D is undetermined. Trimming shortened V by 3 bases and J by 3 bases, and 9 bases separated the two germline ends. The CDR3 contains 14 residues. Per the germline V gene, CDR1 is LNHDA and CDR2 is SQIVND (reference sequence). The CDR3 DNA reads as TGTGCCAGTAGTATCAGTCGGGACAATCAGCCCCAGCATTTT. It specifies CASSISRDNQPQHF. The variable domain in full, completed from reference TRBV19 and TRBJ1-5, reads DGGITQSPKYLFRKEGQNVTLSCEQNLNHDAMYWYRQDPGQGLRLIYYSQIVNDFQKGDIAEGYSVSREKKESFPLTVTSAQKNPTAFYLCASSISRDNQPQHFGDGTRLSIL.

The genes are TRBV29-1 and TRBJ1-2; 9 positions agree with TRBD1. Germline CDR1 and CDR2: SQVTM and ANQGSEA. The CDR3 runs to 16 residues. V was pared by 4 bases and J by 1 base, with 10 bases of the junction left unmatched. Here the CDR3 reads CSVAQGAAVFNYGYTF. As DNA, the CDR3 is TGCAGCGTTGCACAGGGGGCTGCGGTATTTAACTATGGCTACACCTTC.

Of note for this clone: The sample holds other DNA sequences that translate to the same CDR3. The chain uses TRBV19 and TRBJ2-7; TRBD2 might be the D (6 bases). Germline loops: CDR1 LNHDA, CDR2 SQIVND (reference sequence). The ends were cut back, 8 bases at V and 1 base at J, with 12 bases in the middle. The length of the CDR3 is 13 residues. The CDR3 sequence is CASWGGASYEQYF. The CDR3 DNA sequence: TGTGCCAGTTGGGGCGGGGCTTCCTACGAGCAGTACTTC.

As for this clone: Other DNA sequences in the sample encode the same CDR3. The J gene is TRBJ1-1, the V gene TRBV7-2; D not certain. Germline assignment: CDR1 SGHTA and CDR2 FQGNSA. The CDR3 consists of 11 residues. Trimming removed 4 bases at V and 5 bases at J, with 5 bases between. In nucleotides, the CDR3 is TGTGCCAGCAGCTCTCGTACTGAAGCTTTCTTT. Translating gives CASSSRTEAFF. The whole variable domain, remainder taken from reference TRBV7-2 and TRBJ1-1, is GAGVSQSPSNKVTEKGKDVELRCDPISGHTALYWYRQSLGQGLEFLIYFQGNSAPDKSGLPSDRFSAERTGGSVSTLTIQRTQQEDSAVYLCASSSRTEAFFGQGTRLTVV.

V usage is TRBV7-9 and J usage is TRBJ1-5, with D perhaps matching TRBD1 (5 bases). The V end was cut by 7 bases, the J end by 0 bases, with 16 bases between. There are 16 residues in the CDR3. Looked up from germline, CDR1 is SEHNR and CDR2 is FQNEAQ (reference sequence). CDR3 region: CASTFGGANSNQPQHF. The DNA of the CDR3 is TGTGCCAGCACCTTCGGGGGTGCCAATAGCAATCAGCCCCAGCATTTT.

The chain combines TRBV7-2 with TRBJ2-2; TRBD2 aligns across 7 bases. The CDR3 totals 14 residues. The V and J ends lost 10 bases and 7 bases, in that order; junction bases with no gene match: 12. CDR1 and CDR2 (germline): SGHTA, FQGNSA. The chain's CDR3 is CATSLPGGVGELFF. CDR3 coding DNA: TGTGCCACCTCCCTTCCGGGGGGTGTCGGGGAGCTGTTTTTT.

The rearrangement uses TRBV30 and TRBJ2-7, with TRBD1 matching 9 bases. Germline values: CDR1 GTSNPN, CDR2 SVGIG (reference sequence). There are 12 residues in the CDR3. After removal of 2 bases from V and 7 bases from J, the junction contained 3 bases not matched to a gene. The CDR3 sequence: CAWSRGTGEQYF. DNA of the CDR3: TGTGCCTGGAGTCGAGGGACAGGGGAGCAGTACTTC.

The chain links TRBV9 to TRBJ1-1; 7 bases fit TRBD1. This CDR3 comprises 14 residues. Trimming took 1 base from V and 3 from J; bases not matched to a gene: 3. Germline loops: CDR1 SGDLS, CDR2 YYNGEE. Here the CDR3 DNA reads TGTGCCAGCAGCGTATCAGGGGGATACACTGAAGCTTTCTTT. Protein sequence: CASSVSGGYTEAFF. Full variable domain (outside the CDR3, taken from reference TRBV9 and TRBJ1-1): DSGVTQTPKHLITATGQRVTLRCSPRSGDLSVYWYQQSLDQGLQFLIQYYNGEERAKGNILERFSAQQFPDLHSELNLSSLELGDSALYFCASSVSGGYTEAFFGQGTRLTVV.

The chain combines TRBV18 with TRBJ2-2, with 7 bases that match TRBD1. The J segment lost 7 bases and the V segment lost 3 bases, leaving 8 bases of the junction unmatched. Germline V CDR1 and CDR2: KGHSH, LQKENI. CDR3 length equals 15 residues. The DNA of the CDR3 is TGTGCCAGCTCACCGTTTGACAGGGCCGGCGGGGAGCTGTTTTTT. It is translated as CASSPFDRAGGELFF. The full variable domain, its missing parts supplied by reference TRBV18 and TRBJ2-2, is NAGVMQNPRHLVRRRGQEARLRCSPMKGHSHVYWYRQLPEEGLKFMVYLQKENIIDESGMPKERFSAEFPKEGPSILRIQQVVRGDSAAYFCASSPFDRAGGELFFGEGSRLTVL.

The chain joins TRBV5-1 to TRBJ2-1; a possible D gene is TRBD2 (5 bases). V was cut by 0 bases and J by 9 bases, with 10 bases left in between. The CDR3 is 13 residues long. The germline V gene has CDR1 SGHRS and CDR2 YFSETQ. The CDR3 loop reads CASSLVVEGEQFF. In DNA, the CDR3 is TGCGCCAGCAGCTTGGTCGTAGAGGGTGAGCAGTTCTTC.

The chain has TRBV18 and TRBJ2-3; 10 bases agree with TRBD1. With V trimmed by 0 bases and J by 4 bases, 4 bases remained unmatched. Germline CDR1 KGHSH, CDR2 LQKENI. The CDR3 extends over 16 amino acids. As DNA, the CDR3 is TGTGCCAGCTCACCACCGGGACAGGGGACGGCAGATACGCAGTATTTT. Translated: CASSPPGQGTADTQYF.

The chain joins TRBV30 to TRBJ1-6, with 9 bases matching TRBD1. There are 14 residues in the CDR3. The J segment lost 9 bases and the V segment lost 1 base, leaving 4 bases of the junction unmatched. Germline-derived CDR1 and CDR2 are GTSNPN and SVGIG (reference sequence). The CDR3 sequence is CAWSARTGASPLHF. CDR3 bases: TGTGCCTGGAGTGCCCGGACAGGGGCTTCACCCCTCCACTTT.

The rearrangement uses TRBV4-3 and TRBJ2-2, with D maybe TRBD2 (7 bases). CDR1 LGHNA and CDR2 YSLEER come from the germline V gene. Deletions cut 1 base from V and 4 bases from J, with 13 bases between. The CDR3 consists of 16 residues. Here the CDR3 DNA reads TGCGCCAGCAGCCAAGTGGGGAGGGGGAGCACCGGGGAGCTGTTTTTT. It is translated as CASSQVGRGSTGELFF.

The chain employs TRBV7-8 and TRBJ1-4; a possible D gene is TRBD1 (5 bases). V was trimmed by 4 bases and J by 0 bases, leaving 12 bases between them. The germline V gene encodes CDR1 SGHVS and CDR2 FQNEAQ. CDR3 size: 16 residues. CDR3 protein: CASSSLRAATNEKLFF. The CDR3 region has the DNA TGTGCCAGCAGCTCCCTCAGGGCAGCAACTAATGAAAAACTGTTTTTT.

The chain employs TRBV5-6 and TRBJ2-3, with 9 bases matching TRBD2. The CDR3 is 17 amino acids. CDR1 SGHDT and CDR2 YYEEEE come from the germline V gene. Losses at the gene ends were 4 bases for V and 1 base for J; bases not matched to a gene: 10. CDR3 sequence reads: CASSAAGTSRGTDTQYF. CDR3 DNA: TGTGCCAGCAGCGCAGCGGGGACTAGCAGAGGCACAGATACGCAGTATTTT.

V gene TRBV7-9 combines with J gene TRBJ1-2, with 7 bases that match TRBD1. The V gene's germline CDR1 is SEHNR and CDR2 FQNEAQ (reference sequence). The trim removed 1 base at V and 5 bases at J, leaving 7 bases unmatched. The CDR3 consists of 15 residues. The CDR3 sequence: CASSLVSGTEYGYTF. For the CDR3, the DNA is TGTGCCAGCAGCTTAGTATCCGGGACAGAGTATGGCTACACCTTC.

The chain couples TRBV18 to TRBJ1-5; D might be TRBD1 (5 bases). The V gene's germline CDR1 is KGHSH and CDR2 LQKENI. This CDR3 is built from 15 residues. V was cut by 3 bases and J by 3 bases, with 12 bases left in between. The CDR3: CASSPLQGLNQPQHF. The CDR3 DNA sequence: TGTGCCAGCTCACCGCTCCAGGGACTCAATCAGCCCCAGCATTTT.

The genes are TRBV15 and TRBJ1-1; the D is unclear. The germline V gene encodes CDR1 LNHNV and CDR2 YYDKDF (reference sequence). The V and J ends lost 5 bases and 1 base respectively, with 20 bases between them. The CDR3 covers 17 residues. CDR3 protein: CATSPLGVRLSNTEAFF. The DNA for the CDR3 is TGTGCCACCAGCCCACTCGGCGTCAGACTATCGAACACTGAAGCTTTCTTT.

The chain recombines TRBV6-5 with TRBJ2-1, with 7 bases aligning to TRBD2. J lost 8 bases, V lost 4 bases, and 8 bases had no gene match. The CDR3 covers 14 residues. Germline values: CDR1 MNHEY, CDR2 SVGAGI. In DNA, the CDR3 is TGTGCCAGCAGTTCCCTCGGGGGGAAGGATGAGCAGTTCTTC. Its translation is CASSSLGGKDEQFF.